The 18 T cell receptor beta chains below come from one sample, sequenced in a study of Ad26.COV2.S vaccination and SARS-CoV-2 variants. The treatment here: roughly 19 received Ad26.COV2.S at low or high dose, single or two shots; about five received placebo; per-sample allocation not given. The investigators took samples on day 63 after the first vaccine or placebo injection. Assay used: immunoSEQ multiplex PCR; TCRdb lists only in-frame clones, some missing. Of fewer than 900,000 clones listed, more than 80% are singletons. Sequencing was performed on peripheral blood, taken in a trial of Ad26.COV2.S vaccine versus placebo. The receptors were sampled from a person aged 18-65 years who received the Ad26.COV2.S COVID-19 vaccine or a placebo.

The chain uses TRBV18 and TRBJ1-1; TRBD1 might be the D (6 bases). Per germline, CDR1 KGHSH and CDR2 LQKENI. Deletions cut 4 bases from V and 6 bases from J, with 18 bases between. This CDR3 comprises 15 residues. CDR3 sequence (DNA): TGTGCCAGCTCACAGGAGGGGGTTCCTCGGGCTGAAGCTTTCTTT. It encodes CASSQEGVPRAEAFF.

The V and J genes are TRBV21-1 and TRBJ2-5; the table's D gene call, TRBD1, was not cross checked with the DNA. TRBV21-1 is classified as a pseudogene. The CDR3 runs to 16 residues. As DNA, the CDR3 is TGTGCCAGCAGCTCCCCCGGGACAGAAAAAAAAGAGACCCAGTACTTC. Residues: CASSSPGTEKKETQYF.

This sequence joins TRBV19 and TRBJ2-1; 7 nucleotides agree with TRBD2. This CDR3 is built from 14 residues. V shed 2 bases, J shed 7 bases, and the junction held 5 bases outside the gene matches. Germline CDR1 and CDR2: LNHDA and SQIVND (reference sequence). The CDR3 DNA follows: TGTGCCAGTAGTATACTGGGGGGGGGTAATGAGCAGTTCTTC. Its protein product is CASSILGGGNEQFF.

The rearrangement joins TRBV7-9 to TRBJ2-7; D possibly matches TRBD1 or TRBD2 (6 bases each). The CDR3 length is 11 residues. The germline V and J ends were trimmed by 10 bases and 5 bases, with 12 bases remaining between them. CDR1 and CDR2 from the germline V gene are SEHNR and FQNEAQ (reference sequence). CDR3 nucleotides: TGTGCCACGAAGGGGGAGGACGAGCAGTACTTC. Its translation is CATKGEDEQYF.

The J gene is TRBJ2-6, the V gene TRBV7-3; tentative D call: TRBD1 (6 bases). Between the trimmed V and J ends, which lost 5 bases and 1 base, there was a span of 9 bases. CDR3 length: 15 residues. CDR1 SGHTA and CDR2 FQGTGA come from the germline V gene. CDR3 loop: CASSADSSGANVLTF. CDR3 sequence (DNA): TGTGCCAGCAGCGCGGACAGTTCTGGGGCCAACGTCCTGACTTTC.

The chain combines TRBV12-2 with TRBJ2-7. TRBV12-2 is a listed pseudogene. The CDR3 extends over 8 amino acids. In DNA, the CDR3 is TGTGCAAGTCCCGAGCAGTACTTC. This translates into CASPEQYF.

For this clone: The sample holds other DNA sequences that translate to the same CDR3. The V gene is TRBV20-1, the J gene TRBJ1-1; the D gene is possibly TRBD1 (5 bases). This CDR3 region has 11 residues. Germline V gene sequence: CDR1 DFQATT, CDR2 SNEGSKA (reference sequence). V was clipped by 1 base and J by 5 bases, with 5 bases between them. The chain's CDR3 is CSARGGTEAFF. The CDR3 DNA sequence: TGCAGTGCTAGAGGGGGGACTGAAGCTTTCTTT.

CDR3 residues: CSAYTAGWAGEAFF. DNA of the CDR3: TGCAGCGCCTACACAGCTGGTTGGGCGGGTGAAGCTTTCTTT. The chain carries TRBV29-1 and TRBJ1-1; D unclear. Germline V CDR1 and CDR2: SQVTM, ANQGSEA. This CDR3 is 14 amino acids long. Trimming pared 7 bases from V and 7 bases from J, leaving 22 bases between.

The gene calls are TRBV18 and TRBJ2-2, with D unclear. V dropped 3 bases and J dropped 4 bases, with 9 bases sitting between them. The CDR3 has 14 amino acids. Germline-derived CDR1 and CDR2 are KGHSH and LQKENI. CDR3 sequence (DNA): TGTGCCAGCTCACCTAGTCGTGGCACCGGGGAGCTGTTTTTT. Its protein is CASSPSRGTGELFF. Combining the CDR3 with reference TRBV18 and TRBJ2-2 gives the whole variable domain NAGVMQNPRHLVRRRGQEARLRCSPMKGHSHVYWYRQLPEEGLKFMVYLQKENIIDESGMPKERFSAEFPKEGPSILRIQQVVRGDSAAYFCASSPSRGTGELFFGEGSRLTVL.

The rearrangement joins TRBV11-3 to TRBJ1-2; no clear D gene. In germline, CDR1 is SGHNT, CDR2 YENEEA. The CDR3 is 15 residues long. V lost 1 base, J lost 6 bases, and 15 bases lay in between. The CDR3 reads CASSLAKGEADGYTF. Here the CDR3 DNA reads TGTGCCAGCAGCTTAGCCAAGGGAGAGGCGGATGGCTACACCTTC.

V gene TRBV19 combines with J gene TRBJ2-7; 10 bases are shared with TRBD2. After removal of 5 bases from V and 1 base from J, the junction contained 2 bases not matched to a gene. CDR3 length: 14 residues. The germline gives CDR1 LNHDA, CDR2 SQIVND (reference sequence). Written as DNA, the CDR3 is TGTGCCAGTAGTCTACTAGCGGGATCCTACGAGCAGTACTTC. Translating it yields CASSLLAGSYEQYF.

The chain couples TRBV7-2 to TRBJ2-5, with 7 bases identical to TRBD1. The CDR3 runs to 15 residues. The J segment lost 5 bases and the V segment lost 5 bases, leaving 11 bases of the junction unmatched. Germline loops: CDR1 SGHTA, CDR2 FQGNSA. The CDR3 DNA follows: TGTGCCAGCAGCCCAAGGGACAGCGACCGGGAGACCCAGTACTTC. Translated: CASSPRDSDRETQYF.

The gene calls are TRBV7-2 and TRBJ2-5; D perhaps matches TRBD1 (6 bases). The CDR3 loop spans 14 amino acids. Trimming took 6 bases from V and 4 from J, leaving 15 bases between them. The germline gives CDR1 SGHTA, CDR2 FQGNSA. CDR3: CASRSSGTLETQYF. CDR3 bases: TGTGCCAGCAGATCTTCAGGGACACTAGAGACCCAGTACTTC.

This clone came up a few times. V gene TRBV18 combines with J gene TRBJ1-2, with 11 bases identical to TRBD1. The germline V gene encodes CDR1 KGHSH and CDR2 LQKENI. There are 15 residues in the CDR3. Germline trimming cut 1 base from V and 8 bases from J; bases unmatched to any gene: 6. This chain's CDR3 is CASSPQDRGLAGYTF. The CDR3, as DNA: TGTGCCAGCTCACCACAGGACAGGGGGCTCGCCGGCTACACCTTC. Variable domain in full (rest from reference TRBV18 and TRBJ1-2): NAGVMQNPRHLVRRRGQEARLRCSPMKGHSHVYWYRQLPEEGLKFMVYLQKENIIDESGMPKERFSAEFPKEGPSILRIQQVVRGDSAAYFCASSPQDRGLAGYTFGSGTRLTVV.

V usage is TRBV13 and J usage is TRBJ1-4, with unresolved D. There are 14 residues in the CDR3. The V gene's germline CDR1 is PRHDT and CDR2 FYEKMQ (reference sequence). The germline V and J ends were trimmed by 1 base and 3 bases, with 6 bases remaining between them. The CDR3 sequence is CASSLDGPNEKLFF. In DNA, the CDR3 is TGTGCCAGCAGCTTAGATGGGCCTAATGAAAAACTGTTTTTT.

V and J are TRBV3-1 (or the pseudogene TRBV3-2) and TRBJ2-5; a weak D match, TRBD1 (6 bases). This CDR3 has 17 residues. The V and J ends lost 0 bases and 4 bases respectively, with 18 bases between them. The germline V gene encodes CDR1 LGHDT and CDR2 YNNKEL (reference sequence). This CDR3 is CASSQEHGPRGPETQYF. The CDR3 bases are TGTGCCAGCAGCCAAGAGCACGGACCCAGGGGTCCAGAGACCCAGTACTTC.

The chain combines TRBV5-6 with TRBJ2-7; no reliable D call. Germline V gives CDR1 SGHDT, CDR2 YYEEEE. The CDR3 extends over 15 amino acids. The V end was cut by 0 bases, the J end by 3 bases, with 13 bases between. The CDR3 here is CASSLVFSGNYEQYF. Written as DNA, the CDR3 is TGTGCCAGCAGCTTGGTATTCTCCGGAAACTACGAGCAGTACTTC.

The CDR3 is CASNANTEAFF. Here the CDR3 DNA reads TGTGCCAGCAATGCGAACACTGAAGCTTTCTTT. The V call is TRBV2, the J call TRBJ1-1; D gene uncertain. This CDR3 spans 11 amino acids. From germline, CDR1 is SNHLY and CDR2 FYNNEI. Trimming stripped 7 bases from V and 1 base from J, with 4 bases between.